This T cell receptor (beta chain) was identified in a study of cytomegalovirus exposure and HLA in healthy donors. This PCR relied on a set of 60 Vbeta primers and 13 Jbeta primers. Sequencing used immunoSEQ multiplex PCR; TCRdb keeps in-frame clones, though not all of them. In the table there are about 130,000 clones, roughly 80% of which are singletons. CDR3 length: 16 amino acids. Trimming removed 6 bases at V and 4 bases at J, with 18 bases between. Germline CDR1 and CDR2: MDHEN and SYDVKM. This clone was found a few times. The origin of this receptor is a female donor in good health and CMV-seronegative. Sample: PBMCs. The chain has TRBV28 and TRBJ1-4, with D perhaps TRBD1 (5 bases). Here the CDR3 DNA reads TGTGCCAGCAGCTCGGGGGTAGTTAATCTTAATGAAAAACTGTTTTTT. Protein: CASSSGVVNLNEKLFF.